These 10 T cell receptor beta chains originate from one sample sequenced in a study of blood T cell repertoires in COVID-19. Repertoires were generated with immunoSEQ multiplex PCR, while TCRdb's copy carries only in-frame clones and drops some. Seen here are over 100,000 clones, about 89% observed once, and the top ten hold roughly 4.5%. Material: peripheral blood. The origin of the receptors is a man aged 35-49 years with acute or convalescent COVID-19.

The chain combines TRBV19 with TRBJ2-5; D is ambiguous. CDR1 is LNHDA, CDR2 SQIVND, per germline (reference sequence). With 10 bases removed from V and 5 bases from J, the gap between germline ends came to 8 bases. This CDR3 is built from 10 residues. This chain's CDR3 is CATGRETQYF. Here the CDR3 DNA reads TGTGCCACCGGTCGGGAGACCCAGTACTTC.

This clone showed up just a few times. CDR3 in amino acids: CASSLGQGYNSPLHF. The CDR3 DNA is TGCGCCAGCAGCTTGGGGCAGGGCTACAATTCACCCCTCCACTTT. This sequence joins TRBV5-1 and TRBJ1-6, with a tentative D call TRBD1 (5 bases). Trimming shortened V by 0 bases and J by 7 bases, and 11 bases separated the two germline ends. The CDR3 has 15 amino acids. Germline V gene data show CDR1 as SGHRS and CDR2 as YFSETQ.

The CDR3 loop reads CASSDEVLGGAEAFF. As DNA, the CDR3 is TGTGCCAGCAGCGACGAAGTGTTAGGGGGTGCTGAAGCTTTCTTT. J is TRBJ1-1 and V is TRBV3-1 (or the pseudogene TRBV3-2), with D perhaps matching TRBD1 (6 bases). Germline lookup yields CDR1 LGHDT and CDR2 YNNKEL (reference sequence). The CDR3 loop spans 15 amino acids. The ends were cut back, 5 bases at V and 6 bases at J, with 19 bases in the middle.

The genes are TRBV18 and TRBJ2-1; no firm D call. The CDR3 runs to 13 residues. V was cut by 2 bases and J by 7 bases, with 9 bases left in between. Germline assignment: CDR1 KGHSH and CDR2 LQKENI. Written as DNA, the CDR3 is TGTGCCAGCTCACCAAACTCATGGAATGAGCAGTTCTTC. Residues: CASSPNSWNEQFF.

This rearrangement joins TRBV5-4 to TRBJ2-7, with 12 bases matching TRBD2. Germline V lookup: CDR1 SGHNT, CDR2 YYREEE (reference sequence). Trimming took 3 bases from V and 6 from J; bases not matched to a gene: 7. This CDR3 is built from 15 residues. The CDR3 nucleotides read TGTGCCAGCAGCTCCGGACTAGCGGGGAACTTCGAGCAGTACTTC. Translation gives CASSSGLAGNFEQYF. The full variable domain, its missing parts supplied by reference TRBV5-4 and TRBJ2-7, is ETGVTQSPTHLIKTRGQQVTLRCSSQSGHNTVSWYQQALGQGPQFIFQYYREEENGRGNFPPRFSGLQFPNYSSELNVNALELDDSALYLCASSSGLAGNFEQYFGPGTRLTVT.

In this sample, this clone turned up once. The V call is TRBV6-1, the J call TRBJ2-7; 9 positions agree with TRBD1. Per germline, CDR1 MNHNS and CDR2 SASEGT. J gave up 7 bases and V 3 bases, and 7 bases lay outside the gene matches. The CDR3 extends over 14 amino acids. The chain's CDR3 is CASSDRDRVGEQYF. CDR3 nucleotides: TGTGCCAGCAGTGACCGGGACAGGGTTGGTGAGCAGTACTTC.

The rearrangement links TRBV10-1 to TRBJ2-7, with TRBD2 matching over 7 bases. This CDR3 spans 15 amino acids. After removal of 2 bases from V and 7 bases from J, the junction contained 11 bases not matched to a gene. Per the germline V gene, CDR1 is WNHNN and CDR2 is SYGVQD (reference sequence). The CDR3 DNA reads TGCGCCAGCAGTGAGAATCCCGGGAGGTCGTTAGAGCAGTACTTC. Translation gives CASSENPGRSLEQYF.

The count of this clone is one. The chain combines TRBV27 with TRBJ1-2; tentatively, D is TRBD1 (5 bases). The CDR3 is 13 amino acids. V was shortened by 3 bases and J by 4 bases, with 9 bases between the two germline ends. Germline V gives CDR1 MNHEY, CDR2 SMNVEV (reference sequence). The CDR3, as DNA: TGTGCCAGCAGTTTCTCCGGGGGCTATGGCTACACCTTC. It yields the protein CASSFSGGYGYTF.

The CDR3 protein is CAWSVLGNTEAFF. The CDR3, as DNA: TGTGCCTGGAGTGTACTAGGGAACACTGAAGCTTTCTTT. V and J are TRBV30 and TRBJ1-1; D is ambiguous. The CDR3 is 13 amino acids. Trimming stripped 0 bases from V and 1 base from J, with 6 bases between. The germline V gene has CDR1 GTSNPN and CDR2 SVGIG (reference sequence).

The chain carries TRBV5-4 and TRBJ1-2; no clear D. V lost 3 bases, J lost 2 bases, and 8 bases lay in between. This CDR3 is 13 amino acids long. Germline-derived CDR1 and CDR2 are SGHNT and YYREEE (reference sequence). This CDR3 reads CASSSTENYGYTF. The CDR3 coding sequence is TGTGCCAGCAGCTCAACAGAGAACTATGGCTACACCTTC.